Reported below is one TCR beta chain. The length of the CDR3 is 14 residues. The germline V gene encodes CDR1 MNHNS and CDR2 SASEGT. Trimming shortened V by 0 bases and J by 3 bases, and 8 bases separated the two germline ends. Libraries were prepared by immunoSEQ multiplex PCR; TCRdb keeps only in-frame clonotypes and omits some of them. The sample lists 700,000 or so clones, 72% seen once, with under 2% in the top ten. These data originate in a study of shared clonotypes between healthy human individuals. Donation came from healthy HIV-negative adults that had no recent acute infections or vaccinations. Donors comprised only Caucasian adults living in Nashville, Tennessee. The investigators split CD4+ cells into a CD45RA+ naive subset and a CD45RA-negative memory subset.

The sample was memory CD4+ T cells sorted from blood. As to subset: CD45RA-negative fraction. This clonotype was obtained from a woman aged 30 to 39 in good health. The V call is TRBV6-1, the J call TRBJ1-1, with D hard to call. The CDR3 nucleotides are TGTGCCAGCAGTGAAGCCCCCAGGTACACTGAAGCTTTCTTT. Amino acid sequence: CASSEAPRYTEAFF.